The sequence of this T cell receptor beta chain was determined in a study of shared clonotypes between healthy human individuals. Only in-frame clones appear in the TCRdb table, and some are missing; sequencing was by immunoSEQ multiplex PCR. The sample records around 1.9 million clones, approximately 94% being singletons. Cells designated naive CD8 were CD45RO-negative and were positively selected for CCR7, with terminally differentiated effector memory CD45RA+ cells excluded. Study-wide results and caveats: Rarefaction analysis demonstrated incomplete sorted-subset sequencing notwithstanding large depth.

Trimming removed 0 bases from V and 7 bases from J; junction bases left unmatched: 9. Germline CDR1 MNHEY, CDR2 SMNVEV (reference sequence). This CDR3 is built from 16 residues. In this sample, this clone turned up once. Antigen unknown. The J gene is TRBJ2-1, the V gene TRBV27; TRBD2 agrees at 7 bases. The receptor was isolated from a man between 18 and 35 years old in good health. Some clones in this sample may be carry-over from other donors' samples. The source material was naive CD8+ T cells from PBMCs. CDR3 residues: CASSLSSGDHLNEQFF. CDR3 sequence (DNA): TGTGCCAGCAGTTTATCGAGCGGGGACCACTTGAATGAGCAGTTCTTC.